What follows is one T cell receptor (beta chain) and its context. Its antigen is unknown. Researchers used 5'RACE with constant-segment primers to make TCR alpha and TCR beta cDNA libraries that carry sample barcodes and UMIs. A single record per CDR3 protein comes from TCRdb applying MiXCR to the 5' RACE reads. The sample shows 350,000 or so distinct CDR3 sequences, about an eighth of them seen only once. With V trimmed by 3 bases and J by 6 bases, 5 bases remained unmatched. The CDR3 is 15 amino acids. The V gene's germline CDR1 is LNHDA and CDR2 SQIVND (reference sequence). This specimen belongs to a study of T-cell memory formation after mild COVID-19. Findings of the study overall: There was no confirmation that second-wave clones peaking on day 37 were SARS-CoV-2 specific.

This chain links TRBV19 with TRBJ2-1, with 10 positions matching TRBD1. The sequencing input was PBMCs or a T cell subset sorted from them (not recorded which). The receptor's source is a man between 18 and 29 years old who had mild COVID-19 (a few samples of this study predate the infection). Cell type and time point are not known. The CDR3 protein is CASSIGQGGPNEQFF. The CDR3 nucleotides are TGTGCCAGTAGTATCGGACAGGGGGGCCCCAATGAGCAGTTCTTC.